This TCR beta chain came from a study of T cell responses to AZD1222 COVID-19 vaccine. TCRdb's copy holds only in-frame clones and misses some; the assay was immunoSEQ multiplex PCR. The sample carries approximately 89,000 clones, about 88% recorded once. Whole-study results and caveats: Females outnumbered males among donors, who were mostly white British; clonal diversity was possibly underestimated. Two AZD1222 administrations were followed by greater Spike-specific TCR breadth and depth. Sampling that yielded the repertoires occurred only after the peak T cell response. Just six AZD1222 recipients were seropositive at baseline.

On this clone: Its antigen is unidentified.

Germline V lookup: CDR1 LGHDT, CDR2 YNNKEL (reference sequence). The CDR3 has 12 amino acids. Trimming left V 1 base short and J 5 bases short, with 5 bases between. This specimen consisted of peripheral blood, obtained on day 0 of AZD1222 vaccination. The clonotype comes from an adult in good health. The rearrangement joins TRBV3-1 (or the pseudogene TRBV3-2) to TRBJ1-1, with no clear D. CDR3 amino acids: CASSQGWTEAFF. DNA for the CDR3: TGTGCCAGCAGCCAAGGGTGGACTGAAGCTTTCTTT.